The rows below give T cell receptor beta chains drawn from one sample of a study of blood T cell repertoires in COVID-19. Data came from immunoSEQ multiplex PCR; TCRdb stores just in-frame clones and leaves some out. The sample lists approximately 440,000 clones, around 90% occurring once. The sequenced sample consisted of PBMCs or T cells enriched from blood (not recorded which). These receptors were collected from a man aged 18 to 29 who had recovered from COVID-19. CDR3s include the opening cysteine and the closing phenylalanine or tryptophan. Fields, in order: CDR3 DNA, CDR3 protein, clone size, D gene, J gene, V gene. A D gene is named only where the DNA matches it firmly. Expanded clones get a size class; other rows say once, few or many, or leave the size out.

CDR3nt: TGTGCCAGTAGTGAGGGACAGGGCGGTGGCTACACCTTC; CDR3aa: CASSEGQGGGYTF; abundance: -; d_gene: TRBD1; j_gene: TRBJ1-2; v_gene: TRBV19
CDR3nt: TGTGCCAGCAGCTTAGTCAGGGCCTACAATGAGCAGTTCTTC; CDR3aa: CASSLVRAYNEQFF; abundance: -; d_gene: -; j_gene: TRBJ2-1; v_gene: TRBV11-3
CDR3nt: TGTGCCAGCAGCTTGGGGAGGAAAGGGGGCGACGTCTATGGCTACACCTTC; CDR3aa: CASSLGRKGGDVYGYTF; abundance: -; d_gene: TRBD1; j_gene: TRBJ1-2; v_gene: TRBV7-6
CDR3nt: TGTGCCAGCAGCCCACTAAGCGGGGTTGAGACCCAGTACTTC; CDR3aa: CASSPLSGVETQYF; abundance: -; d_gene: TRBD2; j_gene: TRBJ2-5; v_gene: TRBV3-1/TRBV3-2
CDR3nt: TGTGCCAGCAATAGAGCGGGGGGGCGGACCGGGGAGCTGTTTTTT; CDR3aa: CASNRAGGRTGELFF; abundance: once; d_gene: TRBD2; j_gene: TRBJ2-2; v_gene: TRBV28
CDR3nt: TGTGCCAGCAGCCCTGGACAGGGTTATCAGCCCCAGCATTTT; CDR3aa: CASSPGQGYQPQHF; abundance: -; d_gene: TRBD1; j_gene: TRBJ1-5; v_gene: TRBV9
CDR3nt: TGTGCCAGCAGTAGCCGGTTGGGGGGGAATCAGCCCCAGCATTTT; CDR3aa: CASSSRLGGNQPQHF; abundance: once; d_gene: -; j_gene: TRBJ1-5; v_gene: TRBV6-5
CDR3nt: TGTGCCAGCAGCGCGGGACGGACAAGCAATCAGCCCCAGCATTTT; CDR3aa: CASSAGRTSNQPQHF; abundance: -; d_gene: -; j_gene: TRBJ1-5; v_gene: TRBV2
CDR3nt: TGTGCCAGCAGTTTTACAACAGTTAGCAATCAGCCCCAGCATTTT; CDR3aa: CASSFTTVSNQPQHF; abundance: -; d_gene: -; j_gene: TRBJ1-5; v_gene: TRBV28
CDR3nt: TGTGCCAGCAGTGGAACGGGACATTCACCCTCTGGGGCCAACGTCCTGACTTTC; CDR3aa: CASSGTGHSPSGANVLTF; abundance: -; d_gene: -; j_gene: TRBJ2-6; v_gene: TRBV2
CDR3nt: TGTGCCAGCAGCTTGGCGGGATGGGGTGTGGAGACCCAGTACTTC; CDR3aa: CASSLAGWGVETQYF; abundance: -; d_gene: -; j_gene: TRBJ2-5; v_gene: TRBV5-4
CDR3nt: TGTGCCAGTAGTCACCTAGGACAGTTGAACACTGAAGCTTTCTTT; CDR3aa: CASSHLGQLNTEAFF; abundance: -; d_gene: -; j_gene: TRBJ1-1; v_gene: TRBV19
CDR3nt: TGCGCCAGCAGCCCCCTCGGTGCGGGAGGGCCCCAGCGAGAGACCCAGTACTTC; CDR3aa: CASSPLGAGGPQRETQYF; abundance: -; d_gene: TRBD2; j_gene: TRBJ2-5; v_gene: TRBV4-1
CDR3nt: TGTGCCAGCAGTTTATCTAGCCCAGAGTATTCGACTAATGGCTACACCTTC; CDR3aa: CASSLSSPEYSTNGYTF; abundance: -; d_gene: -; j_gene: TRBJ1-2; v_gene: TRBV27
CDR3nt: TGCGCCAGCATTTTACAGGGATACAAGGCTCCTCTGGGGGCCAACGTCCTGACTTTC; CDR3aa: CASILQGYKAPLGANVLTF; abundance: -; d_gene: -; j_gene: TRBJ2-6; v_gene: TRBV5-1
CDR3nt: TGTGCCAGCAGCGCCTCTAGCGGGGGCTCCTACGAGCAGTACTTC; CDR3aa: CASSASSGGSYEQYF; abundance: -; d_gene: TRBD2; j_gene: TRBJ2-7; v_gene: TRBV11-2
CDR3nt: TGTGCCAGCAGCAAACAGGGGGCGAACACTGAAGCTTTCTTT; CDR3aa: CASSKQGANTEAFF; abundance: -; d_gene: TRBD1; j_gene: TRBJ1-1; v_gene: TRBV13
CDR3nt: TGTGCCAGCAGTGAAGAAAAGGGGGCGGGCGGCTACACCTTC; CDR3aa: CASSEEKGAGGYTF; abundance: -; d_gene: TRBD1; j_gene: TRBJ1-2; v_gene: TRBV2
CDR3nt: TGTGCCACCAGTCCCGGGACAGTTTCTGGGGCCAACGTCCTGACTTTC; CDR3aa: CATSPGTVSGANVLTF; abundance: -; d_gene: TRBD1; j_gene: TRBJ2-6; v_gene: TRBV24-1
CDR3nt: TGTGCCAGCAGCCCTGGGCAGCCCAATTCACCCCTCCACTTT; CDR3aa: CASSPGQPNSPLHF; abundance: -; d_gene: -; j_gene: TRBJ1-6; v_gene: TRBV7-9
CDR3nt: TGTGCCATCAGGGGGACTAGCGGGAGCCTATACAATGAGCAGTTCTTC; CDR3aa: CAIRGTSGSLYNEQFF; abundance: once; d_gene: TRBD2; j_gene: TRBJ2-1; v_gene: TRBV10-3
CDR3nt: TGTGCCTGGAGTAAAGGGGGCAAGAACGAGCAGTACTTC; CDR3aa: CAWSKGGKNEQYF; abundance: once; d_gene: TRBD1; j_gene: TRBJ2-7; v_gene: TRBV30
CDR3nt: TGCGCCAGCAGCTTGTCCGGGACTAACTCCTACAATGAGCAGTTCTTC; CDR3aa: CASSLSGTNSYNEQFF; abundance: -; d_gene: TRBD2; j_gene: TRBJ2-1; v_gene: TRBV5-1
CDR3nt: TGTGCCAGCAGCCAGCGACCGGAGCAGCCCCAGCATTTT; CDR3aa: CASSQRPEQPQHF; abundance: -; d_gene: -; j_gene: TRBJ1-5; v_gene: TRBV3-1/TRBV3-2
CDR3nt: TGTGCCAGCAGCCGAGACAGGGGGCGCGAGCAGTACTTC; CDR3aa: CASSRDRGREQYF; abundance: -; d_gene: TRBD1; j_gene: TRBJ2-7; v_gene: TRBV2
CDR3nt: TGTGCCAGCAGCCGCGGGTCAGGGGTCCTTGAAGCTTTCTTT; CDR3aa: CASSRGSGVLEAFF; abundance: few; d_gene: -; j_gene: TRBJ1-1; v_gene: TRBV9
CDR3nt: TGTGCCAGCAGCGAAACCGGGACAGGGGCTGGCTACACCTTC; CDR3aa: CASSETGTGAGYTF; abundance: once; d_gene: TRBD1; j_gene: TRBJ1-2; v_gene: TRBV7-6
CDR3nt: TGTGCCAGCAGCCCCCGCGGCCGAGCTTTCTTT; CDR3aa: CASSPRGRAFF; abundance: -; d_gene: -; j_gene: TRBJ1-1; v_gene: TRBV7-3
CDR3nt: TGCGCCAGCAGCTTGGGGGACAGAGCTAACTATGGCTACACCTTC; CDR3aa: CASSLGDRANYGYTF; abundance: -; d_gene: TRBD1; j_gene: TRBJ1-2; v_gene: TRBV5-1
CDR3nt: TGTGCCAGCAGCTTGCTGGACAGCTCCTACGAGCAGTACTTC; CDR3aa: CASSLLDSSYEQYF; abundance: -; d_gene: -; j_gene: TRBJ2-7; v_gene: TRBV5-4
CDR3nt: TGTGCCAGTAGTACCGACAGATCCACGAGCTACACCTTC; CDR3aa: CASSTDRSTSYTF; abundance: -; d_gene: -; j_gene: TRBJ1-2; v_gene: TRBV19
CDR3nt: TGTGCCAGCAGCCGGGACAGGGGGCTGGACACTGAAGCTTTCTTT; CDR3aa: CASSRDRGLDTEAFF; abundance: once; d_gene: TRBD1; j_gene: TRBJ1-1; v_gene: TRBV5-5
CDR3nt: TGTGCCAGCAGCCCTCTAGCGGGACGTGGGGATACGCAGTATTTT; CDR3aa: CASSPLAGRGDTQYF; abundance: once; d_gene: TRBD2; j_gene: TRBJ2-3; v_gene: TRBV27
CDR3nt: TGTGCCAGCAGTCACGGGGGGGGACAGACCTCTGGGGCCAACGTCCTGACTTTC; CDR3aa: CASSHGGGQTSGANVLTF; abundance: few; d_gene: -; j_gene: TRBJ2-6; v_gene: TRBV6-6
CDR3nt: TGTGCCAGCAGCGTCAGGCAGCACACTGAAGCTTTCTTT; CDR3aa: CASSVRQHTEAFF; abundance: once; d_gene: -; j_gene: TRBJ1-1; v_gene: TRBV7-2
CDR3nt: TGTGCCAGCAGCTTAGACGGGATAGGATTAGAGCAGTTCTTC; CDR3aa: CASSLDGIGLEQFF; abundance: -; d_gene: -; j_gene: TRBJ2-1; v_gene: TRBV7-9
CDR3nt: TGCAGCGTTGAAGCCATGAACACTGAAGCTTTCTTT; CDR3aa: CSVEAMNTEAFF; abundance: -; d_gene: -; j_gene: TRBJ1-1; v_gene: TRBV29-1
CDR3nt: TGTGCCAGCAGCCCCCATAGGGCCGGGGGGGAGCAGCCCCAGCATTTT; CDR3aa: CASSPHRAGGEQPQHF; abundance: -; d_gene: -; j_gene: TRBJ1-5; v_gene: TRBV7-8
CDR3nt: TGTGCCAGTAGTAAGGGACAGGCCCCTGAAGCTTTCTTT; CDR3aa: CASSKGQAPEAFF; abundance: -; d_gene: TRBD1; j_gene: TRBJ1-1; v_gene: TRBV19
CDR3nt: TGTGCCAGCAGGCGGACAGGCGAGAACACTGAAGCTTTCTTT; CDR3aa: CASRRTGENTEAFF; abundance: -; d_gene: TRBD1; j_gene: TRBJ1-1; v_gene: TRBV28